This paragraph covers one T cell receptor (beta chain) sequence. The antigen remains undetermined. Patients with chemo-refractory metastatic non-small-cell lung cancer received focal radiation plus CTLA-4 blockade with ipilimumab. Clones were sequenced by immunoSEQ multiplex PCR, and TCRdb holds only the in-frame ones, with some missing. Of 80,000 to 95,000 clones listed, 75% to 90% were seen once; the top ten hold 0.65% to 0.95%. The CDR3 loop spans 15 amino acids. Trimming left V 8 bases short and J 8 bases short, with 24 bases between. Germline V gives CDR1 MDHEN, CDR2 SYDVKM. The sample is drawn from a study of radiotherapy plus CTLA-4 blockade in lung cancer. Study-level background: Under 20% of patients responded objectively, and about 30% achieved disease control. Study results and caveats: Reports state that early shifts in blood T cell clones, with interferon-beta, best predicted response. Blood-borne expansion of tumor-derived TCR clones followed radiotherapy plus ipilimumab.

This receptor was obtained from a human donor with non-small cell lung cancer who had stable disease on radiotherapy plus ipilimumab. J is TRBJ1-2 and V is TRBV28; a possible D gene is TRBD1 (6 bases). The sample was peripheral blood, taken from a patient treated with radiotherapy plus ipilimumab. Here the CDR3 reads CASAFSPTSRGGYTF. CDR3 bases: TGTGCCAGCGCGTTCTCCCCAACCTCCAGGGGCGGCTACACCTTC.